This T cell receptor (beta chain) was recorded in a study of vaccination effects on CD4 cells after COVID-19. The wider study: Participants each got two BNT162b2 or mRNA-1273 vaccine doses.

Regarding this clone: The antigen remains unidentified.

This CDR3 region has 15 residues. Germline V CDR1 and CDR2: LGHNA, YSLEER. The J segment lost 5 bases and the V segment lost 0 bases, leaving 6 bases of the junction unmatched. Assay used: immunoSEQ multiplex PCR; TCRdb lists only in-frame clones, some missing. The sample includes roughly 60,000 clones, roughly 70% of them seen just once. Study-wide findings and caveats: There was only 1 of 255 vaccine-induced clones in healthy vaccinees that cross-reacted with common cold coronaviruses.

After expansion with viral peptide pools in the ViraFEST assay, antigen-specific CD4+ T cells were sequenced. Subsequent to 10 days of culture, CD4+ T cells were isolated. Having tested negative for nucleocapsid antibodies, the vaccine recipients showed no prior SARS-CoV-2 infection. They grew a few million PBMC in each well, adding about 10 IU/ml IL-2 and 8.5 to 10 ug/ml peptides. This clonotype originated in a human donor who received a COVID-19 vaccine. The sample here was CD4+ T cells from PBMCs cultured with SARS-CoV-2 spike peptides, taken before COVID-19 vaccination. The V call is TRBV4-3, the J call TRBJ1-2, with 7 bases matching TRBD1. For the CDR3, the DNA is TGCGCCAGCAGCCAAGATCGGGACAGCCCATATGGCTACACCTTC. Amino acids: CASSQDRDSPYGYTF.